Here is one T cell receptor beta chain with its context. Its specificity is unknown. The DNA ends 3 residues before the CDR3 does, and the rest of the CDR3 is filled in from the germline J gene. The data belong to a study of T cell clonality in common variable immunodeficiency. General study findings and limits: CVID subjects had higher TCRbeta clonality than healthy controls, most marked in about a third. Fewer deletions and N-nucleotide insertions were reportedly seen in common variable immunodeficiency TCR beta sequences.

V gave up 1 base and J gave up 5 bases, with 9 bases separating them. This CDR3 comprises 14 residues. Germline lookup yields CDR1 SEHNR and CDR2 FQNEAQ (reference sequence). Assay: immunoSEQ multiplex PCR; the TCRdb copy retains only in-frame clones and omits some. The record shows about 32,000 clones for this sample, with no singletons present. V and J are TRBV7-9 and TRBJ1-5, with D maybe TRBD1 (6 bases). The sequenced sample was peripheral blood mononuclear cells. This TCR derives from a human donor with common variable immunodeficiency. The CDR3 loop is CASSLGQGHQPQHF. The DNA read from the CDR3 is TGTGCCAGCAGCTTAGGTCAGGGGCATCAGCCC.